The 20 T cell receptor beta chains listed next were all sequenced from one sample in a study of blood T cell repertoires in COVID-19. Sequencing used immunoSEQ multiplex PCR; TCRdb keeps in-frame clones, though not all of them. The data show around 70,000 clones, about four fifths seen once. Sequences were obtained from peripheral blood. These receptors came from a woman aged 70-85 years with acute or convalescent COVID-19.

The gene calls are TRBV3-1 (or the pseudogene TRBV3-2) and TRBJ2-2, with 10 bases fitting TRBD1. Looked up from germline, CDR1 is LGHDT and CDR2 is YNNKEL (reference sequence). The CDR3 is made up of 14 amino acids. With 5 bases clipped from V and 5 bases from J, the junction kept 2 bases outside the gene matches. CDR3 loop: CASSRTGGTGELFF. DNA for the CDR3: TGTGCCAGCAGCAGGACAGGGGGGACCGGGGAGCTGTTTTTT.

The rearrangement uses TRBV19 and TRBJ2-3; the match to TRBD2 covers 9 bases. This CDR3 spans 16 amino acids. The V gene end was trimmed by 6 bases and the J gene end by 5 bases; junction bases not matched to a gene: 12. Germline V gives CDR1 LNHDA, CDR2 SQIVND (reference sequence). CDR3: CASSKNSGRGGDTQYF. The CDR3 nucleotides are TGTGCCAGTAGCAAAAATAGCGGGAGAGGAGGAGATACGCAGTATTTT.

This rearrangement joins TRBV5-1 to TRBJ1-1, with D possibly matching TRBD1 (6 bases). Germline values: CDR1 SGHRS, CDR2 YFSETQ. The CDR3 consists of 14 residues. The V end was cut by 1 base, the J end by 11 bases, with 18 bases between. DNA for the CDR3: TGCGCCAGCAGCTTGATACAGGGCCCTGGGATGGCTTTCTTT. This gives the protein CASSLIQGPGMAFF.

The chain combines TRBV28 with TRBJ1-1; TRBD1 is a possible D gene (5 bases). Trimming pared 5 bases from V and 1 base from J, leaving 11 bases between. CDR1 MDHEN and CDR2 SYDVKM come from the germline V gene. This CDR3 contains 14 residues. Written as DNA, the CDR3 is TGTGCCAGCAGTGCATGGGGGGAGAACACTGAAGCTTTCTTT. Its protein is CASSAWGENTEAFF.

V and J are TRBV18 and TRBJ2-3; D is uncertain. The CDR3 consists of 14 residues. Per the germline V gene, CDR1 is KGHSH and CDR2 is LQKENI. V lost 3 bases to trimming and J lost 6 bases, with 13 bases between them. The CDR3: CASSPWAGLDTQYF. CDR3 nucleotide sequence: TGTGCCAGCTCACCTTGGGCTGGCTTGGATACGCAGTATTTT. Using reference TRBV18 and TRBJ2-3 for the parts outside the CDR3, the full variable domain is NAGVMQNPRHLVRRRGQEARLRCSPMKGHSHVYWYRQLPEEGLKFMVYLQKENIIDESGMPKERFSAEFPKEGPSILRIQQVVRGDSAAYFCASSPWAGLDTQYFGPGTRLTVL.

The CDR3 loop reads CASSSPATGENTEAFF. The CDR3 DNA reads TGTGCCAGCAGTTCCCCCGCGACAGGAGAAAACACTGAAGCTTTCTTT. The V and J genes are TRBV28 and TRBJ1-1, with D possibly TRBD1 on 6 matching bases. The CDR3 extends over 16 amino acids. Germline V gene data show CDR1 as MDHEN and CDR2 as SYDVKM. V was shortened by 4 bases and J by 2 bases, with 17 bases between the two germline ends.

The chain is built from TRBV18 and TRBJ2-2; TRBD2 agrees at 11 bases. CDR3 size: 15 residues. CDR1 is KGHSH, CDR2 LQKENI, per germline. The CDR3: CAVGTSGSNTGELFF. The CDR3, as DNA: TGTGCGGTGGGGACTAGCGGTTCGAACACCGGGGAGCTGTTTTTT.

V usage is TRBV28 and J usage is TRBJ2-5; the D is unclear. Looked up from germline, CDR1 is MDHEN and CDR2 is SYDVKM. Between the trimmed V and J ends, which lost 5 bases and 7 bases, there was a span of 8 bases. The CDR3 length is 11 residues. In DNA, the CDR3 is TGTGCCAGCAGTCTCGCAGGGACCCAGTACTTC. Translated, it gives CASSLAGTQYF.

The chain carries TRBV5-1 and TRBJ2-1; 14 nucleotides line up with TRBD2. V trimming: 4 bases; J trimming: 8 bases; junction bases outside the gene matches: 11. The CDR3 has 17 residues. Per the germline V gene, CDR1 is SGHRS and CDR2 is YFSETQ. CDR3 loop: CASSPNSGLAGADEQFF. The DNA for the CDR3 is TGCGCCAGCAGCCCAAACTCGGGACTAGCGGGAGCGGATGAGCAGTTCTTC.

V and J are TRBV2 and TRBJ1-5, with a possible D match to TRBD1 (5 bases). Trimming removed 4 bases from V and 7 bases from J, with 23 bases in between. CDR1 is SNHLY, CDR2 FYNNEI, per germline. The CDR3 spans 17 residues. This CDR3 is CASSGVGSGDRGQPQHF. In nucleotides, the CDR3 is TGTGCCAGCAGTGGGGTCGGGTCGGGGGATAGAGGCCAGCCCCAGCATTTT.

This rearrangement joins TRBV12-3 or TRBV12-4 to TRBJ2-1, with D possibly matching TRBD2 (5 bases). This CDR3 has 12 amino acids. V lost 8 bases, J lost 5 bases, and 10 bases lay in between. The chain's CDR3 is CASRLADNEQFF. CDR3 in DNA: TGTGCCAGCCGCCTAGCCGACAATGAGCAGTTCTTC.

This sequence joins TRBV7-3 and TRBJ2-1, with 14 nucleotides matching TRBD2. Germline CDR1 SGHTA, CDR2 FQGTGA. The J segment lost 4 bases and the V segment lost 6 bases, leaving 5 bases of the junction unmatched. This CDR3 is built from 16 residues. The CDR3 sequence is CASSRLAGGPYNEQFF. CDR3 bases: TGTGCCAGCAGTCGACTAGCGGGAGGGCCGTACAATGAGCAGTTCTTC.

This clone was recorded once. J is TRBJ1-5 and V is TRBV28, with 7 bases that match TRBD1. Trimming cost V 2 bases and J 3 bases; bases outside gene matches: 4. This CDR3 comprises 15 residues. Per the germline V gene, CDR1 is MDHEN and CDR2 is SYDVKM. In nucleotides, the CDR3 is TGTGCCAGCAGTTTAGGACAGGACTTCAATCAGCCCCAGCATTTT. This translates into CASSLGQDFNQPQHF.

In its sample, this clone was seen once. The chain carries TRBV6-2 or TRBV6-3 and TRBJ2-6; 8 bases fit TRBD1. The CDR3 covers 17 residues. The germline gives CDR1 MNHEY, CDR2 SVGEGT. V lost 5 bases, J lost 3 bases, and 9 bases stayed unmatched. The CDR3 DNA reads as TGTGCCAGCAGTCATCGGACAGGGCGAAATGGGGCCAACGTCCTGACTTTC. This translates into CASSHRTGRNGANVLTF.

This clone was picked up a small number of times. V and J are TRBV28 and TRBJ1-6; D unclear. There are 16 residues in the CDR3. Trimming removed 6 bases at V and 0 bases at J, with 12 bases between. In germline, CDR1 is MDHEN, CDR2 SYDVKM. CDR3 sequence (DNA): TGTGCCAGCAGGCCTCAGGACTTCTCCTATAATTCACCCCTCCACTTT. Residues: CASRPQDFSYNSPLHF. The full variable domain, in which reference TRBV28 and TRBJ1-6 provide the parts outside the CDR3, is DVKVTQSSRYLVKRTGEKVFLECVQDMDHENMFWYRQDPGLGLRLIYFSYDVKMKEKGDIPEGYSVSREKKERFSLILESASTNQTSMYLCASRPQDFSYNSPLHFGNGTRLTVT.

The chain couples TRBV10-3 to TRBJ2-3, with a tentative D call TRBD2 (6 bases). The V gene's germline CDR1 is ENHRY and CDR2 SYGVKD. V dropped 2 bases and J dropped 0 bases, with 6 bases sitting between them. The CDR3 covers 14 residues. CDR3 sequence (DNA): TGTGCCATCAGTGAGGCGGGAAGCACAGATACGCAGTATTTT. It is translated as CAISEAGSTDTQYF.

In this sample, this clone turned up once. J is TRBJ2-1 and V is TRBV3-1 (or the pseudogene TRBV3-2), with a tentative D call TRBD2 (5 bases). Trimming cost V 0 bases and J 9 bases, with 9 bases left between them. CDR1 LGHDT and CDR2 YNNKEL come from the germline V gene (reference sequence). This CDR3 is built from 13 residues. Here the CDR3 reads CASSQDDRGEQFF. The CDR3 DNA is TGTGCCAGCAGCCAAGATGACCGGGGTGAGCAGTTCTTC.

This chain connects TRBV2 to TRBJ2-3; 7 nucleotides match TRBD1. Looked up from germline, CDR1 is SNHLY and CDR2 is FYNNEI. Germline trimming cut 3 bases from V and 2 bases from J; bases unmatched to any gene: 8. This CDR3 has 16 residues. CDR3: CASSDRDRAITDTQYF. The CDR3 nucleotides read TGTGCCAGCAGTGACAGAGACAGGGCCATCACAGATACGCAGTATTTT.

Details on this clone: One end of the junction fails to match germline, which may point to a read error. The gene calls are TRBV18 and TRBJ2-5; possibly TRBD1 for D (6 bases). The CDR3 length is 13 residues. The germline V gene encodes CDR1 KGHSH and CDR2 LQKENI. DNA of the CDR3: TGTGCCAGCTCCACCGGACAGCAAGAGGCCCAGTACTTC. Protein product: CASSTGQQEAQYF.

DNA for the CDR3: TGTGCCAGCAGTTCCAGGGACAGTTATAGCAATCAGCCCCAGCATTTT. Encoded protein: CASSSRDSYSNQPQHF. The chain joins TRBV28 to TRBJ1-5; 7 bases align to TRBD1. The CDR3 spans 16 residues. Trimming at V came to 4 bases and at J to 0 bases, leaving 6 bases not matched to a gene. Germline CDR1 is MDHEN and CDR2 is SYDVKM. Combining the CDR3 with reference TRBV28 and TRBJ1-5 gives the whole variable domain DVKVTQSSRYLVKRTGEKVFLECVQDMDHENMFWYRQDPGLGLRLIYFSYDVKMKEKGDIPEGYSVSREKKERFSLILESASTNQTSMYLCASSSRDSYSNQPQHFGDGTRLSIL.